This T cell receptor (beta chain) was recovered during a study of blood T cell repertoires in COVID-19. Across the whole study: The United States, Italy and Spain were the sources of the acute and convalescent COVID-19 samples. From T cells, B-cell-depleted T cells, or PBMCs came the material, which was cDNA or gDNA.

Original analysis: Amplification of reference gene primers was used by the study to estimate nucleated cell counts. Sequencing was performed with immunoSEQ multiplex PCR; in TCRdb, only in-frame clones are kept and a portion is missing. D and trimming come from the DNA, and the V and J calls and clone size come from that table. The table records more than 250,000 clones, roughly 90% of them present only once. Only one count was recorded for this clone. CDR1 is MNHEY, CDR2 SVGAGI, per germline. V was clipped by 6 bases and J by 1 base, with 12 bases between them. This CDR3 has 14 amino acids. The sequence came from a human donor in a cohort sampled during active COVID-19. Sequenced material: peripheral blood. V usage is TRBV6-5 and J usage is TRBJ1-1; TRBD1 is a possible D gene (5 bases). Here the CDR3 DNA reads TGTGCCAGCAGCCCGTGGGGCAGGAACACTGAAGCTTTCTTT. Its translation is CASSPWGRNTEAFF.